The clone carrying this T cell receptor (beta chain) was counted many times. The target antigen is unknown. Sample time point: patch test 1, 2 weeks after DPC sensitization. The treatment is: therapeutic diphenylcyclopropenone sensitization with weekly scalp DPC. The data belong to a study of human T cells and chemical hapten exposure. Study-wide findings and caveats: Expanded TCRs formed significantly more large CDR3 similarity clusters than controls.

The V end was cut by 3 bases, the J end by 3 bases, with 12 bases between. The CDR3 spans 14 residues. Germline V gene data show CDR1 as MNHEY and CDR2 as SMNVEV (reference sequence). Per the study methods: The median was approximately 89,000 TCRs per sample, ranging roughly 23,224 to 750,000. TCRdb called the RACE reads again in MiXCR, with one record for every CDR3 protein. TCRdb, rather than the study authors, made the V and J calls. The sample carries approximately 90,000 distinct CDR3 sequences, roughly 12% recorded once. Sequenced material: whole blood, taken in connection with sensitization to the hapten diphenylcyclopropenone (DPC). The TCR was taken from a woman in her forties with alopecia areata. Some clones in this sample may be carry-over from other donors' samples. This sequence joins TRBV27 and TRBJ2-7; TRBD2 might be the D (7 bases). CDR3 in DNA: TGTGCCAGCAGTTTTCGGGGGGCTCTCTACGAGCAGTACTTC. This encodes CASSFRGALYEQYF.